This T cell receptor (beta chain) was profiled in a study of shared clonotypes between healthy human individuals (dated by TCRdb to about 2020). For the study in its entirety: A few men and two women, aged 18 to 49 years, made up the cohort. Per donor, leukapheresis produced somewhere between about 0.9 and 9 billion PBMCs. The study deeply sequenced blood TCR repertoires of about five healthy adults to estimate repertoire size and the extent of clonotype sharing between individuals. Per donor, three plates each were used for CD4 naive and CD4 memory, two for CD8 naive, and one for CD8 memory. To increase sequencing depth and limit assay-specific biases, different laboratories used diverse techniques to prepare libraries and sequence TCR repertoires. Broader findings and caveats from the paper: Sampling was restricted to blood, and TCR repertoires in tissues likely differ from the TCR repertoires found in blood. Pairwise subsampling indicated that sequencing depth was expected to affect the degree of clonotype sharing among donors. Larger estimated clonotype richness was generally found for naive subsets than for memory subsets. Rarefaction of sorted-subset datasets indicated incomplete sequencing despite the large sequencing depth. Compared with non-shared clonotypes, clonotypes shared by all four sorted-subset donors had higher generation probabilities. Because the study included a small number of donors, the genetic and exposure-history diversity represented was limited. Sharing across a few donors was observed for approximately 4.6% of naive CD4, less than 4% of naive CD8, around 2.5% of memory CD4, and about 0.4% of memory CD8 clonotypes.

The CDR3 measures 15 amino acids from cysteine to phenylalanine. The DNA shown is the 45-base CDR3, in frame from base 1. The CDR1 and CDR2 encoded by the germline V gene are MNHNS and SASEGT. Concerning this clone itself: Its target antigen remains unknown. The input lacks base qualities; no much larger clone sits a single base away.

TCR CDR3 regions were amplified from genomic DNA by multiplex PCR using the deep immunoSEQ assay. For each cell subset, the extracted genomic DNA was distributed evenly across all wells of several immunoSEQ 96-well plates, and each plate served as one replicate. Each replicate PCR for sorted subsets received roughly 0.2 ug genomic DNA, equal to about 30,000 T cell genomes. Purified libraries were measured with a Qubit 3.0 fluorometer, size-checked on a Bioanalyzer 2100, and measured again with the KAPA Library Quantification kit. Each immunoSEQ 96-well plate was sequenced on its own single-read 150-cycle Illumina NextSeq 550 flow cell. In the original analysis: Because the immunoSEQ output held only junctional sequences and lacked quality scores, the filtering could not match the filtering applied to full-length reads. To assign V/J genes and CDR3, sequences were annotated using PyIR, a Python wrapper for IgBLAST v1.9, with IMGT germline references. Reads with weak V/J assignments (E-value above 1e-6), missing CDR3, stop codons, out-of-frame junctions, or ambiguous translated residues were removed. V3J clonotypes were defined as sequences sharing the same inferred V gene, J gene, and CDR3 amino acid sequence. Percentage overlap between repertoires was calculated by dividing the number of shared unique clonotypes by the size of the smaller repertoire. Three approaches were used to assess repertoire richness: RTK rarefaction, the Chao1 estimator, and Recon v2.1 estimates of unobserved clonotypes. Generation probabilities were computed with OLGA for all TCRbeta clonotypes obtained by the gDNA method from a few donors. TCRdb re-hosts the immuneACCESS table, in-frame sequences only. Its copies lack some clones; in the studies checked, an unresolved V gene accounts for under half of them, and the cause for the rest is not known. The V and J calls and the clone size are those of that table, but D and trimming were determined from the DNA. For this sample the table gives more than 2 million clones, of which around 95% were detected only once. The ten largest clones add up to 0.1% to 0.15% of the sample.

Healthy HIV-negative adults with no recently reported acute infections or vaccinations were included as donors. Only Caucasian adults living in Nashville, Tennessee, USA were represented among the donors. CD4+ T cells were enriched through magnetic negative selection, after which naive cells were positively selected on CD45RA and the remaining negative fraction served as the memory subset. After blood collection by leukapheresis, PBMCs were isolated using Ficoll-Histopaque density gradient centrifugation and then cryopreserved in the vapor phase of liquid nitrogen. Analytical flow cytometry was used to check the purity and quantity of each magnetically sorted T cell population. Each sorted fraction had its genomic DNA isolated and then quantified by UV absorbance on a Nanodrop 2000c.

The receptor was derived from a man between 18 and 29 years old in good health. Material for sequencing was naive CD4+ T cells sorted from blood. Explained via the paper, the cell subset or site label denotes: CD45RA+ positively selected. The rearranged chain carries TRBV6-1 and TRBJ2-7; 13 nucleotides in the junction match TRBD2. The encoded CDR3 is CVRRTSGRGPYEQYF. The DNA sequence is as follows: TGTGTCAGGAGGACTAGCGGGAGAGGTCCCTACGAGCAGTACTTC.